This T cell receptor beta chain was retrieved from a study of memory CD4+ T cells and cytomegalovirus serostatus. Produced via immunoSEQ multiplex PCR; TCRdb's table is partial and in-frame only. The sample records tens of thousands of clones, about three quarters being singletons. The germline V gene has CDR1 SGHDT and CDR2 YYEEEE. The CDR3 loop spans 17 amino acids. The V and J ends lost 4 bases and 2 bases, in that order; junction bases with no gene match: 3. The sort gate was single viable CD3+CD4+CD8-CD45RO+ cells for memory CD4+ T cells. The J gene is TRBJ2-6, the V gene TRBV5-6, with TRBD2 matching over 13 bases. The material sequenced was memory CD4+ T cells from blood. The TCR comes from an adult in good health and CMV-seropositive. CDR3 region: CASSVLAGGPGANVLTF. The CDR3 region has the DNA TGTGCCAGCAGCGTACTAGCGGGAGGGCCTGGGGCCAACGTCCTGACTTTC.